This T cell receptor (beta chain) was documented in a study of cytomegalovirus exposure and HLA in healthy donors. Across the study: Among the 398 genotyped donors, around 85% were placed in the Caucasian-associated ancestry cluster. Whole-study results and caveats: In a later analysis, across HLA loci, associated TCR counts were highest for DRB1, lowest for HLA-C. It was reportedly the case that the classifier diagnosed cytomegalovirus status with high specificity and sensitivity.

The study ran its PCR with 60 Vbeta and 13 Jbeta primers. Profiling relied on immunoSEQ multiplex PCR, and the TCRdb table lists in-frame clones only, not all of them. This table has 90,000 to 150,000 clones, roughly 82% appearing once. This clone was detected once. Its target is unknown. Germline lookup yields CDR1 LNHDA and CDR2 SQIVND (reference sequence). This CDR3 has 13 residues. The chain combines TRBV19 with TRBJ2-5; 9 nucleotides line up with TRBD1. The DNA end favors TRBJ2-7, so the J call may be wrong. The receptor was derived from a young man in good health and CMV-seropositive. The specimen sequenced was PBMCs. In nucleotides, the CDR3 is TGTGCCAGCACCGGGACAGGGTCCTACGAGCAGTACTTC. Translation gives CASTGTGSYEQYF.